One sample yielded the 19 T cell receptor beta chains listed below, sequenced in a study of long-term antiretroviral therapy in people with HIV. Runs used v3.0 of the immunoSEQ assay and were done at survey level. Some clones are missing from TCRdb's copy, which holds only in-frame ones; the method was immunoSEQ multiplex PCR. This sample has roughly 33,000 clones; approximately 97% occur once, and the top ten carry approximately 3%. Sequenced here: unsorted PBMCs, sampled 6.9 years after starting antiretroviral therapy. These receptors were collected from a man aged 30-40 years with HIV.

CDR3 sequence (DNA): TGTGCCTGGAGTTTGAATTCCGGGACCTCCGGGGATACGCAGTATTTT. It translates to CAWSLNSGTSGDTQYF. This chain joins TRBV30 and TRBJ2-3; D is possibly TRBD1 or TRBD2 (5 bases each). Trimming shortened V by 2 bases and J by 6 bases, and 21 bases separated the two germline ends. CDR3 length: 16 residues. The germline V gene has CDR1 GTSNPN and CDR2 SVGIG (reference sequence).

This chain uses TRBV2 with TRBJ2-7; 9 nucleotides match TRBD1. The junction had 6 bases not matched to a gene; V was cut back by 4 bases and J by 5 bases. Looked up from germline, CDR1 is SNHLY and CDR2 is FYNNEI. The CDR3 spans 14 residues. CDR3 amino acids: CASSARDRVHEQYF. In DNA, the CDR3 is TGTGCCAGCAGTGCTCGGGACAGGGTTCACGAGCAGTACTTC.

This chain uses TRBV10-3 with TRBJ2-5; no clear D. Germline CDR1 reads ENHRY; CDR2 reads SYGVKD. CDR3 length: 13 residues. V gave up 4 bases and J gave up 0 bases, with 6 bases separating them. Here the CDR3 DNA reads TGTGCCATCAGTGCTGGATACCAAGAGACCCAGTACTTC. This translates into CAISAGYQETQYF.

In DNA, the CDR3 is TGTGCCAGCAGCCTCCAGGGGGCATTGGGCTACACCTTC. Its translation: CASSLQGALGYTF. This chain links TRBV7-6 with TRBJ1-2; 8 bases map to TRBD1. The CDR3 runs 13 residues. V was pared by 5 bases and J by 8 bases, with 7 bases of the junction left unmatched. Germline V lookup: CDR1 SGHVS, CDR2 FNYEAQ.

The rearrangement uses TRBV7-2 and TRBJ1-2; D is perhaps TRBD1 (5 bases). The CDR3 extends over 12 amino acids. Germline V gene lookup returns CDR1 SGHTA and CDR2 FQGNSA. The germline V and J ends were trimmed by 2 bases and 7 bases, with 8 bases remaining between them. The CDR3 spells CASSLSGVGYTF. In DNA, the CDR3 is TGTGCCAGCAGCTTATCGGGGGTTGGCTACACCTTC.

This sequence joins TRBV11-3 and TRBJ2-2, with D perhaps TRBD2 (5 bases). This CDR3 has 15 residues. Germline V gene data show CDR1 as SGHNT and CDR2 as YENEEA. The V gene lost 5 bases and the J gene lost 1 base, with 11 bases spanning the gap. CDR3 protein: CASSALRGNTGELFF. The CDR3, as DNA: TGTGCCAGCAGCGCCCTCCGGGGGAACACCGGGGAGCTGTTTTTT.

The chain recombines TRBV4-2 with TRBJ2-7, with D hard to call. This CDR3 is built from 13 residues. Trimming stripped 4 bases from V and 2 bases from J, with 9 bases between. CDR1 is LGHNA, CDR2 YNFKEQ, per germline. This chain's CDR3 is CASSLGSAYEQYF. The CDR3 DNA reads TGTGCCAGCAGCCTTGGGTCCGCCTACGAGCAGTACTTC.

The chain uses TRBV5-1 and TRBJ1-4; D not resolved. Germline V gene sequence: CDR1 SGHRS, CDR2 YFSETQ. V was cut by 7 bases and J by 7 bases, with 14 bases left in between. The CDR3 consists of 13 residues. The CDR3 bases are TGCGCCAGCCGGCTTCGAATTGGTGAAAAACTGTTTTTT. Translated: CASRLRIGEKLFF.

The CDR3 DNA is TGCGCCAGCAGCCAAGATGGAGGTATTCAAGAGACCCAGTACTTC. Translating it yields CASSQDGGIQETQYF. The V gene is TRBV4-1, the J gene TRBJ2-5; D might be TRBD2 (5 bases). Germline V gene sequence: CDR1 MGHRA, CDR2 YSYEKL. V lost 0 bases and J 2 bases, leaving 10 bases between the germline ends. CDR3 size: 15 residues.

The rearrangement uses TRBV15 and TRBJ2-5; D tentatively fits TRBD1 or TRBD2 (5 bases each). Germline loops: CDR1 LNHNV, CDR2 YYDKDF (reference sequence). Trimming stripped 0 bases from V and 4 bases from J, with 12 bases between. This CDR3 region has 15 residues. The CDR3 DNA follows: TGTGCCACCAGCAGAGATGGGACCCACGGAGAGACCCAGTACTTC. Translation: CATSRDGTHGETQYF.

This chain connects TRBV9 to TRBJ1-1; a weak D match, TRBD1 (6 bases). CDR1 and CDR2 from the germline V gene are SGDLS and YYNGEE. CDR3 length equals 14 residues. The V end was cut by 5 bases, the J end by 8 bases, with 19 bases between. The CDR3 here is CASSEGGGQLEAFF. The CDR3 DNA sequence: TGTGCCAGCAGTGAGGGGGGCGGCCAGTTAGAAGCTTTCTTT.

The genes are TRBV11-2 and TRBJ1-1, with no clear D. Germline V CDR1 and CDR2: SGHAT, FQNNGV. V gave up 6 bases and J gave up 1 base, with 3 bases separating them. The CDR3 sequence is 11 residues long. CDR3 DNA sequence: TGTGCCAGCAGAAGGAACACTGAAGCTTTCTTT. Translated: CASRRNTEAFF.

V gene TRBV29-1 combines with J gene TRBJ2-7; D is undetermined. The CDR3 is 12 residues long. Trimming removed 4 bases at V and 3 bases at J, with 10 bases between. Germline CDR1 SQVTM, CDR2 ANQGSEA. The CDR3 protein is CSVVAGNYEQYF. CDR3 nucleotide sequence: TGCAGCGTTGTCGCAGGTAACTACGAGCAGTACTTC.

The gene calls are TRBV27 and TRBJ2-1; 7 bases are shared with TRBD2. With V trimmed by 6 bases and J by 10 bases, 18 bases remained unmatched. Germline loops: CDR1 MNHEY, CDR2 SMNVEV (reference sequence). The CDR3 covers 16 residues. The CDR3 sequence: CASSSGRDYLLVEQFF. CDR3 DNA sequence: TGTGCCAGCAGCTCCGGGCGGGACTACCTCTTGGTCGAGCAGTTCTTC.

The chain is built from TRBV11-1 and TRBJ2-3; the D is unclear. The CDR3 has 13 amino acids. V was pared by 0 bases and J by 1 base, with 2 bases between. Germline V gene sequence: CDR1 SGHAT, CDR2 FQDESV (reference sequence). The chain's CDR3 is CASSLAGTDTQYF. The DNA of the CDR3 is TGTGCCAGCAGCTTAGCGGGCACAGATACGCAGTATTTT.

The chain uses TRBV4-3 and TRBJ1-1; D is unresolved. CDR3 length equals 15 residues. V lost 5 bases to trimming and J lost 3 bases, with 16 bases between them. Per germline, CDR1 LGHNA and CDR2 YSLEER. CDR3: CASSIGRVVDTEAFF. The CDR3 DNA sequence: TGCGCCAGCAGCATAGGTAGGGTGGTTGACACTGAAGCTTTCTTT.

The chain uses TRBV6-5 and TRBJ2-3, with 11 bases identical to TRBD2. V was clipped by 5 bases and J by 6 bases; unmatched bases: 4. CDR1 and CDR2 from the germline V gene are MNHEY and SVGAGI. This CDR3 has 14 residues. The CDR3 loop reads CASSLAGGTDTQYF. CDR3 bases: TGTGCCAGCAGTCTAGCGGGGGGTACGGATACGCAGTATTTT.

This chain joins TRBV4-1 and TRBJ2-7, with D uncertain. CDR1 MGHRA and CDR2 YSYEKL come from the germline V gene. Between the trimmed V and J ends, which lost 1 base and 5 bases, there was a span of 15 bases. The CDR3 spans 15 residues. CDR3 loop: CASSQVLGIRHEQYF. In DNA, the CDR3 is TGCGCCAGCAGCCAAGTGTTAGGCATCCGCCACGAGCAGTACTTC.

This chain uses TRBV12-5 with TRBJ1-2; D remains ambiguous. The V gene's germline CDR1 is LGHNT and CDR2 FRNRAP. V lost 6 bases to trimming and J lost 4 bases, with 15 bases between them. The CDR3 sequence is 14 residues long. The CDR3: CASGDIPRSYGYTF. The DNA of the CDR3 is TGTGCTAGTGGCGATATTCCTAGAAGCTATGGCTACACCTTC.